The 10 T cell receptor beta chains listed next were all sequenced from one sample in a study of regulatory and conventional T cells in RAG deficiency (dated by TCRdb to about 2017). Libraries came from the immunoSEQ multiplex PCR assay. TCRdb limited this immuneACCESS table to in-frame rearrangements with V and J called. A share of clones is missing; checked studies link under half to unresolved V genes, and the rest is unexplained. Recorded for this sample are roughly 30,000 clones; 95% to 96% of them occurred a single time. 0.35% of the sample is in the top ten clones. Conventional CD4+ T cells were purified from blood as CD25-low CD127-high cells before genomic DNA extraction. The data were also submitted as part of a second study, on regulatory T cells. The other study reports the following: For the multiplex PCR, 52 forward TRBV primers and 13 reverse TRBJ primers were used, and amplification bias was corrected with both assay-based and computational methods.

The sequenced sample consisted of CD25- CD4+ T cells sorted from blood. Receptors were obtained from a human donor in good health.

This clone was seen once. The DNA of the CDR3 is TGTGCCAGCAACCGCAGGGGCCAAGGCGGGACTGAAGCTTTCTTT. It yields the protein CASNRRGQGGTEAFF. The chain is built from TRBV7-9 and TRBJ1-1; D perhaps matches TRBD1 (6 bases). The length of the CDR3 is 15 residues. Germline values: CDR1 SEHNR, CDR2 FQNEAQ (reference sequence). Trimming stripped 7 bases from V and 5 bases from J, with 20 bases between.

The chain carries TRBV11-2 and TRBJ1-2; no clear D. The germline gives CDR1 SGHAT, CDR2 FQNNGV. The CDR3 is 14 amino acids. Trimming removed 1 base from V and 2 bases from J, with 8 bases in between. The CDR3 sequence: CASSLGPGNYGYTF. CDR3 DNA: TGTGCCAGCAGCTTAGGCCCGGGAAACTATGGCTACACCTTC.

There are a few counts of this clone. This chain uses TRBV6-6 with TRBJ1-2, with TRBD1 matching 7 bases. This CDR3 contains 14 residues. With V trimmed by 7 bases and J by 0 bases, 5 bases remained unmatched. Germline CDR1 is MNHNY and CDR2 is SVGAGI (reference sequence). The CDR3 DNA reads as TGTGCCAGCAAGGGGCAGGGGGCTAACTATGGCTACACCTTC. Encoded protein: CASKGQGANYGYTF.

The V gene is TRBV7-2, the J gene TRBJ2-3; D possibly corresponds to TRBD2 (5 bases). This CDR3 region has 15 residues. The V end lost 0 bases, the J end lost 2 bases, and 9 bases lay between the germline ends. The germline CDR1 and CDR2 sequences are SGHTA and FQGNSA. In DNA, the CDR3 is TGTGCCAGCAGCTTAGCGCACCGGGACACAGATACGCAGTATTTT. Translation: CASSLAHRDTDTQYF.

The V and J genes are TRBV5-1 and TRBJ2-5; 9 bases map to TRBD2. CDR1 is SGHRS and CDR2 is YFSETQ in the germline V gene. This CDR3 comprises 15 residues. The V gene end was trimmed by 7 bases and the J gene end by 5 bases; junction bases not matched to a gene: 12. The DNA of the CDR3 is TGCGCCAGCCTCGGAGTAGCGGGGGTAGGGGAGACCCAGTACTTC. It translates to CASLGVAGVGETQYF.

DNA of the CDR3: TGTGCCTGGGGAAGGGGTACTGGAAACACCATATATTTT. Translation gives CAWGRGTGNTIYF. The V and J genes are TRBV30 and TRBJ1-3; tentatively, D is TRBD1 (5 bases). V lost 5 bases and J lost 2, with 10 bases in between. The germline CDR1 and CDR2 sequences are GTSNPN and SVGIG (reference sequence). CDR3 length: 13 amino acids.

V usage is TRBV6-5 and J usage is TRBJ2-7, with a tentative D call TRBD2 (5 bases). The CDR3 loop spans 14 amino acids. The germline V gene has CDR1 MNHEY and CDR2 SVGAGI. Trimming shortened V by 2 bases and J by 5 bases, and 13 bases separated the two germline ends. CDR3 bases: TGTGCCAGCAGTTACGGGGAGTTCAGCGACGAGCAGTACTTC. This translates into CASSYGEFSDEQYF.

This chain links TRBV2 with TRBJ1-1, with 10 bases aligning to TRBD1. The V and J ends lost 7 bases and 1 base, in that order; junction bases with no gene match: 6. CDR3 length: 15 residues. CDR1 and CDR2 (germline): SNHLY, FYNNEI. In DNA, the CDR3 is TGTGCCAGCACTGGGACAGGGGCGAGGAACACTGAAGCTTTCTTT. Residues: CASTGTGARNTEAFF. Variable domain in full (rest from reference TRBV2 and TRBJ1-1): EPEVTQTPSHQVTQMGQEVILRCVPISNHLYFYWYRQILGQKVEFLVSFYNNEISEKSEIFDDQFSVERPDGSNFTLKIRSTKLEDSAMYFCASTGTGARNTEAFFGQGTRLTVV.

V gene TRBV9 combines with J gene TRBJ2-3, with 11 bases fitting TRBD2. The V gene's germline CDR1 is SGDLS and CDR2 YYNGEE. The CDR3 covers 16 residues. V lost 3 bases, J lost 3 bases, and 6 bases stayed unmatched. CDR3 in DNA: TGTGCCAGCAGCGGTACTAGCGGGAGAATAACAGATACGCAGTATTTT. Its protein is CASSGTSGRITDTQYF.

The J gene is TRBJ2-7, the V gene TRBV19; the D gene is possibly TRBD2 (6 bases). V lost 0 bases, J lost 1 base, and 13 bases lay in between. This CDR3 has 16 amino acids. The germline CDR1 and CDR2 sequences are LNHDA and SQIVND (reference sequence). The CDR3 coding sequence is TGTGCCAGTAGTATAGAGGGGCCGCGGGGATCCTACGAGCAGTACTTC. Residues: CASSIEGPRGSYEQYF.